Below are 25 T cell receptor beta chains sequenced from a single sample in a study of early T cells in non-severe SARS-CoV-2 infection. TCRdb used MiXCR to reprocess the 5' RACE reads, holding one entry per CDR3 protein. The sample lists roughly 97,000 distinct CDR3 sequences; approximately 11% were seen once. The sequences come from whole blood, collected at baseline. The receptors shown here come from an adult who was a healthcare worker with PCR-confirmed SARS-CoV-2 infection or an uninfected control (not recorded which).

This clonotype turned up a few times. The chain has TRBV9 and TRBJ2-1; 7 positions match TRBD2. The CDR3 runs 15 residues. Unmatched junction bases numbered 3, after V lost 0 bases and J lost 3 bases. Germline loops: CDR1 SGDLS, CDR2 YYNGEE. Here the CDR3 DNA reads TGTGCCAGCAGCGTAGGAGCGGGGAACTACAATGAGCAGTTCTTC. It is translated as CASSVGAGNYNEQFF.

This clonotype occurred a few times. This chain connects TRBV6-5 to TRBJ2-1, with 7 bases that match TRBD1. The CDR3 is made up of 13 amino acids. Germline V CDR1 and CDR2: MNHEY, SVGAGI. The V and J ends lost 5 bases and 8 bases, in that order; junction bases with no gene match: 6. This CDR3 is CASSQNRGHEQFF. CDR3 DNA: TGTGCCAGCAGTCAAAACAGGGGCCATGAGCAGTTCTTC.

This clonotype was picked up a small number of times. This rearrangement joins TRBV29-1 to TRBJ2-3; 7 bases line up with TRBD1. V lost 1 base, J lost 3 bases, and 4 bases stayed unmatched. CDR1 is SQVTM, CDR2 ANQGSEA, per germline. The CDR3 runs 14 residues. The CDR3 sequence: CSVEGQGGTDTQYF. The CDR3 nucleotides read TGCAGCGTTGAAGGACAGGGTGGAACAGATACGCAGTATTTT.

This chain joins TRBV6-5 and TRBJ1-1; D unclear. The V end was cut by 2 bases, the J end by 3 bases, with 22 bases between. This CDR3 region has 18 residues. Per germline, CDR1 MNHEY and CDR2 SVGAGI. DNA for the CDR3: TGTGCCAGCAGTTACCACCCCAGGACTGAGGAGGTGGACACTGAAGCTTTCTTT. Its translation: CASSYHPRTEEVDTEAFF.

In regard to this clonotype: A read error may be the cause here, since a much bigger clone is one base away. The CDR3 here is CASSESAGQGAYEQCF. CDR3 coding DNA: TGTGCCAGCAGTGAAAGTGCGGGACAGGGGGCTTACGAGCAGTGCTTC. J is TRBJ2-7 and V is TRBV6-1; TRBD1 matches 12 bases. Germline V gene lookup returns CDR1 MNHNS and CDR2 SASEGT. The CDR3 has 16 residues.

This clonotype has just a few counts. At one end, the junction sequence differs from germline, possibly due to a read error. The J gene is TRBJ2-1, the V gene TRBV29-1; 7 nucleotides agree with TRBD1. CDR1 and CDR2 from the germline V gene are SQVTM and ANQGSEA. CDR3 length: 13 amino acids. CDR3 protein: CSVEGGQWNEQFF. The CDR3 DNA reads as TGCAGCGTGGAAGGGGGACAGTGGAATGAGCAGTTCTTC.

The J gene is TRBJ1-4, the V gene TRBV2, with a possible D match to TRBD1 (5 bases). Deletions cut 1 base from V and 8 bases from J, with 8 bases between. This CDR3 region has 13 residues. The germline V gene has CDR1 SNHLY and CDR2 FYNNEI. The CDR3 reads CASSEERQEKLFF. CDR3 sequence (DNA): TGTGCCAGCAGTGAAGAAAGACAGGAAAAACTGTTTTTT. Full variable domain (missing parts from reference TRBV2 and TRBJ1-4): EPEVTQTPSHQVTQMGQEVILRCVPISNHLYFYWYRQILGQKVEFLVSFYNNEISEKSEIFDDQFSVERPDGSNFTLKIRSTKLEDSAMYFCASSEERQEKLFFGSGTQLSVL.

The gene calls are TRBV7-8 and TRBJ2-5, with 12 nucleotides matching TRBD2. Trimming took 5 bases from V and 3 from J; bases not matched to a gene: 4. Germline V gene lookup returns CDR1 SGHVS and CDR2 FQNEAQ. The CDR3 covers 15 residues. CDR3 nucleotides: TGTGCCAGCAGCGGTCGGACTAGCGGGAAAGAGACCCAGTACTTC. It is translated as CASSGRTSGKETQYF. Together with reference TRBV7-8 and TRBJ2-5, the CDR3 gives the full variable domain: GAGVSQSPRYKVAKRGQDVALRCDPISGHVSLFWYQQALGQGPEFLTYFQNEAQLDKSGLPSDRFFAERPEGSVSTLKIQRTQQEDSAVYLCASSGRTSGKETQYFGPGTRLLVL.

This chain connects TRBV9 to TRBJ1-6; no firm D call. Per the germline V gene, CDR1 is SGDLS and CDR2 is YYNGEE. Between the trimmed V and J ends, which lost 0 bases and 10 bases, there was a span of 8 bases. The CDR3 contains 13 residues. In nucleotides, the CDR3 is TGTGCCAGCAGCGTAGGAGATCGATCACCCCTCCACTTT. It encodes CASSVGDRSPLHF. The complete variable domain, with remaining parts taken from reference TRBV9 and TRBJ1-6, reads DSGVTQTPKHLITATGQRVTLRCSPRSGDLSVYWYQQSLDQGLQFLIQYYNGEERAKGNILERFSAQQFPDLHSELNLSSLELGDSALYFCASSVGDRSPLHFGNGTRLTVT.

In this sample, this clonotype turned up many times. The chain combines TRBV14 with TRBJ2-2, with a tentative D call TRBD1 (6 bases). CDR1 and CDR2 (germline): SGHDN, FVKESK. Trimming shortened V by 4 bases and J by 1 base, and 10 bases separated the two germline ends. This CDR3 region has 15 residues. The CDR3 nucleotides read TGTGCCAGCAGCCCGGGGACAAAGAACACCGGGGAGCTGTTTTTT. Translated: CASSPGTKNTGELFF.

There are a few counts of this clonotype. The CDR3 DNA follows: TGTGCCAGCAGCCGGGGCTCTAGCGTCTCCTACGAGCAGTACTTC. Its protein product is CASSRGSSVSYEQYF. The chain carries TRBV6-5 and TRBJ2-7, with D possibly matching TRBD2 (6 bases). Per the germline V gene, CDR1 is MNHEY and CDR2 is SVGAGI. This CDR3 comprises 15 residues. V lost 6 bases to trimming and J lost 0 bases, with 15 bases between them.

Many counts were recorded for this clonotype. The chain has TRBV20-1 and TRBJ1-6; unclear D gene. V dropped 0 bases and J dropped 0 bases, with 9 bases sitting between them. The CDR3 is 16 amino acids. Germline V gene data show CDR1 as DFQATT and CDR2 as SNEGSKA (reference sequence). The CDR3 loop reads CSARDSMSSYNSPLHF. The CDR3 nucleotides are TGCAGTGCTAGAGATTCTATGAGCTCCTATAATTCACCCCTCCACTTT.

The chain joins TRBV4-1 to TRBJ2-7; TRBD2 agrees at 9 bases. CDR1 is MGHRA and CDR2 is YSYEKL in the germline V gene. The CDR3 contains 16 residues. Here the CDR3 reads CGSSQGLAYIAYEQYF. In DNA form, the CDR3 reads TGCGGGAGCAGCCAAGGACTAGCGTACATCGCCTACGAGCAGTACTTC.

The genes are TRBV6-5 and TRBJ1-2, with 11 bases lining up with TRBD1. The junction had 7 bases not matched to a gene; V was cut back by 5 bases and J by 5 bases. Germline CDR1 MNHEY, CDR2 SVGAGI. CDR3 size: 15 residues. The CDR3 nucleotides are TGTGCCAGCAGTAAATGGACAGGGGGCAGTTATGGCTACACCTTC. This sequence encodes CASSKWTGGSYGYTF.

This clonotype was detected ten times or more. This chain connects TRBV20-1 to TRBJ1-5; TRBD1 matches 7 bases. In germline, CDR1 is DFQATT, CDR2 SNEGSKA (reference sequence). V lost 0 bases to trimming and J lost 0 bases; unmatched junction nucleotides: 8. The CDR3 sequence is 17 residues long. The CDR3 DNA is TGCAGTGCTAGAGATGGGGGACAGCCCTATAGCAATCAGCCCCAGCATTTT. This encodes CSARDGGQPYSNQPQHF.

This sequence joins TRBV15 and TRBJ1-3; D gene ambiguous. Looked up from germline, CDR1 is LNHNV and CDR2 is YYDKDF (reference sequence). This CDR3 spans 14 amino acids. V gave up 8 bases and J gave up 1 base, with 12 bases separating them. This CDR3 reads CATRSIRSGNTIYF. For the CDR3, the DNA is TGTGCCACCCGGAGCATTAGGTCTGGAAACACCATATATTTT.

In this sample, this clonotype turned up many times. The CDR3 DNA sequence: TGTGCCAGCAGCCTAAAGCCGACAGGGTTCTATGGCTACACCTTC. Protein product: CASSLKPTGFYGYTF. This chain uses TRBV28 with TRBJ1-2, with TRBD1 identical over 7 bases. Germline assignment: CDR1 MDHEN and CDR2 SYDVKM. The ends lost 6 bases at V and 4 bases at J; junction bases unmatched: 11. The CDR3 is 15 amino acids.

CDR3 amino acids: CASSPRTVNTGELFF. The CDR3 nucleotides are TGTGCCAGCTCACCGAGAACGGTGAACACCGGGGAGCTGTTTTTT. This chain links TRBV18 with TRBJ2-2; D remains unclear. Per germline, CDR1 KGHSH and CDR2 LQKENI. The CDR3 length is 15 residues. Trimming removed 3 bases at V and 1 base at J, with 9 bases between.

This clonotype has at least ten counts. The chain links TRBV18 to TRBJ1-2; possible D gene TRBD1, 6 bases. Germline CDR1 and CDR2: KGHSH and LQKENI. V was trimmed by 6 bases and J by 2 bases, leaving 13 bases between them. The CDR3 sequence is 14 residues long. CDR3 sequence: CASSSSGENYGYTF. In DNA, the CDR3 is TGTGCCAGCTCTTCCTCAGGGGAAAACTATGGCTACACCTTC.

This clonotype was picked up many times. The CDR3 protein is CATSDPKGENEQFF. Written as DNA, the CDR3 is TGTGCCACCAGTGACCCGAAGGGGGAGAATGAGCAGTTCTTC. This rearrangement joins TRBV24-1 to TRBJ2-1, with TRBD1 as a possible D gene (6 bases). V was cut by 4 bases and J by 7 bases, with 13 bases left in between. CDR1 is KGHDR, CDR2 SFDVKD, per germline. The CDR3 has 14 amino acids.

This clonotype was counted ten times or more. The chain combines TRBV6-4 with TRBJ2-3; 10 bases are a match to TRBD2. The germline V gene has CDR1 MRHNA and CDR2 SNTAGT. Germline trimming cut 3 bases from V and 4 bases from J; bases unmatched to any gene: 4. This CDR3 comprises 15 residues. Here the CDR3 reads CASSEVAGGPDTQYF. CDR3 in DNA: TGTGCCAGCAGTGAAGTAGCGGGAGGTCCAGATACGCAGTATTTT.

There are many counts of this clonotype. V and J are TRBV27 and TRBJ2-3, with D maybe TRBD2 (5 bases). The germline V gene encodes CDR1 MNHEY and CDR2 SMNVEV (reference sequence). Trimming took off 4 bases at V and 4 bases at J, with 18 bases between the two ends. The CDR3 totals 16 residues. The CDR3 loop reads CASSSPASRMADTQYF. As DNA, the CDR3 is TGTGCCAGCAGTTCACCGGCTAGCAGAATGGCAGATACGCAGTATTTT.

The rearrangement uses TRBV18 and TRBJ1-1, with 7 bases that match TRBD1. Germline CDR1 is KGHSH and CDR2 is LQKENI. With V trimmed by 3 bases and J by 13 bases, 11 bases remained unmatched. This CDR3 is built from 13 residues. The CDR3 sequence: CASSPRQGLGIFF. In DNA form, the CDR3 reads TGTGCCAGCTCACCCCGACAGGGTTTGGGAATTTTCTTT.

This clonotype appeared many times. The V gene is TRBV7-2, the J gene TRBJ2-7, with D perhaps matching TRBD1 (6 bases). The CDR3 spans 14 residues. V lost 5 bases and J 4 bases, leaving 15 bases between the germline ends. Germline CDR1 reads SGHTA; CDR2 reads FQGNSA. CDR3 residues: CASSPRTEWYEQYF. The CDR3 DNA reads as TGTGCCAGCAGCCCCCGGACAGAGTGGTACGAGCAGTACTTC.

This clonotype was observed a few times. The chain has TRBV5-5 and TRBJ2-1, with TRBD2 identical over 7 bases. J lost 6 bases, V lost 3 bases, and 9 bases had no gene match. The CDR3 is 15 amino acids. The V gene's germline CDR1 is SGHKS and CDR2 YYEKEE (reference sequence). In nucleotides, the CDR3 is TGTGCCAGCAGCTCCCGGGCCTCGGGGGGCAATGAGCAGTTCTTC. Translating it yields CASSSRASGGNEQFF.